These 13 T cell receptor beta chains came from one sample sequenced in a study of neurological immune-mediated disorders. TCRdb processed the 5' RACE reads anew with MiXCR; each CDR3 protein has one entry. In the table there are approximately 39,000 distinct CDR3 sequences, approximately 7.2% of which are singletons. Sequenced material: CD4+ T cells from blood. The origin of the receptors is a man aged 50 to 59 in good health.

Ten or more counts support this clonotype. The chain employs TRBV2 and TRBJ2-7; D gene ambiguous. Trimming cost V 2 bases and J 3 bases, with 5 bases left between them. Germline V gene sequence: CDR1 SNHLY, CDR2 FYNNEI. This CDR3 spans 12 amino acids. The CDR3 loop reads CASSEKGYEQYF. The DNA of the CDR3 is TGTGCCAGCAGTGAAAAGGGCTACGAGCAGTACTTC.

Ten or more counts support this clonotype. The rearrangement links TRBV15 to TRBJ2-2; D is unresolved. CDR3 length: 12 residues. Germline V gene sequence: CDR1 LNHNV, CDR2 YYDKDF (reference sequence). Trimming left V 5 bases short and J 3 bases short, with 4 bases between. CDR3: CATSLHTGELFF. CDR3 DNA: TGTGCCACCAGCCTACACACCGGGGAGCTGTTTTTT.

In its sample, this clonotype was seen many times. The chain couples TRBV5-1 to TRBJ2-3; D is perhaps TRBD2 (6 bases). This CDR3 comprises 14 residues. Trimming shortened V by 6 bases and J by 2 bases, and 13 bases separated the two germline ends. Per the germline V gene, CDR1 is SGHRS and CDR2 is YFSETQ. The CDR3 bases are TGCGCCAGCAACTCGGGACTCCCCACAGATACGCAGTATTTT. Translated: CASNSGLPTDTQYF.

In this sample, this clonotype turned up many times. This chain links TRBV7-2 with TRBJ2-7; 10 bases fit TRBD2. Germline assignment: CDR1 SGHTA and CDR2 FQGNSA. V shed 0 bases, J shed 6 bases, and the junction held 2 bases outside the gene matches. The CDR3 is 14 amino acids. The CDR3 spells CASSLASSGSEQYF. The CDR3 region has the DNA TGTGCCAGCAGCTTAGCATCTAGCGGGAGCGAGCAGTACTTC.

This clonotype was detected ten times or more. V usage is TRBV20-1 and J usage is TRBJ2-7; possible D gene TRBD2, 5 bases. There are 11 residues in the CDR3. V dropped 6 bases and J dropped 5 bases, with 11 bases sitting between them. Germline assignment: CDR1 DFQATT and CDR2 SNEGSKA (reference sequence). In DNA form, the CDR3 reads TGCAGTGCCAGCGACGGGGACGAGCAGTACTTC. Residues: CSASDGDEQYF.

This clonotype was seen repeatedly, ten times or more. Here the CDR3 DNA reads TGCAGTGCTCCCAGTTGGGTGGGCTCGGCGGGGGCCCTGAGAGAGCAGTACTTC. Its protein product is CSAPSWVGSAGALREQYF. V usage is TRBV20-1 and J usage is TRBJ2-7; TRBD2 is a possible D gene (7 bases). This CDR3 is built from 18 residues. Germline values: CDR1 DFQATT, CDR2 SNEGSKA (reference sequence). The V and J ends lost 5 bases and 7 bases respectively, with 33 bases between them.

This clonotype occurred many times. This rearrangement joins TRBV7-2 to TRBJ2-1; D is tentatively TRBD1 or TRBD2 (6 bases each). V gave up 7 bases and J gave up 6 bases, with 19 bases separating them. The CDR3 is 15 amino acids. The germline V gene encodes CDR1 SGHTA and CDR2 FQGNSA. The CDR3 nucleotides read TGTGCCAGCACCTTGGGGGCGGGAAGTTCCAATGAGCAGTTCTTC. It encodes CASTLGAGSSNEQFF.

This clonotype was found a few times. The chain carries TRBV18 and TRBJ2-3; 9 bases match TRBD1. The germline V gene has CDR1 KGHSH and CDR2 LQKENI. The CDR3 runs 15 residues. V gave up 3 bases and J gave up 2 bases; unmatched junction bases: 3. The CDR3 nucleotides are TGTGCCAGCTCACCGGGACAGGGCTACACAGATACGCAGTATTTT. Translation: CASSPGQGYTDTQYF.

This clonotype was recorded many times. The chain links TRBV7-2 to TRBJ2-7; the D is unclear. The V and J ends lost 2 bases and 6 bases respectively, with 8 bases between them. The CDR3 is made up of 12 amino acids. Germline V gene lookup returns CDR1 SGHTA and CDR2 FQGNSA. CDR3 protein: CASSLPPAEQYF. Here the CDR3 DNA reads TGTGCCAGCAGCTTACCCCCCGCCGAGCAGTACTTC.

Ten or more counts support this clonotype. V usage is TRBV28 and J usage is TRBJ2-2, with TRBD2 matching over 12 bases. The germline gives CDR1 MDHEN, CDR2 SYDVKM. The junction had 2 bases not matched to a gene; V was cut back by 9 bases and J by 3 bases. The CDR3 spans 14 residues. CDR3 sequence: CASRLAGDTGELFF. The CDR3 DNA is TGTGCCAGTCGACTAGCGGGAGACACCGGGGAGCTGTTTTTT.

Many counts were recorded for this clonotype. J is TRBJ2-2 and V is TRBV28; no reliable D call. With 3 bases removed from V and 3 bases from J, the gap between germline ends came to 8 bases. The CDR3 loop spans 14 amino acids. Germline CDR1 reads MDHEN; CDR2 reads SYDVKM. The CDR3 loop reads CASSFPQHTGELFF. The CDR3 DNA sequence: TGTGCCAGCAGTTTCCCCCAACACACCGGGGAGCTGTTTTTT.

This clonotype was seen many times. The chain uses TRBV20-1 and TRBJ2-4; possibly TRBD1 or TRBD2 for D (5 bases each). The CDR3 is made up of 15 amino acids. Trimming removed 1 base from V and 7 bases from J, with 17 bases in between. Germline V gene data show CDR1 as DFQATT and CDR2 as SNEGSKA (reference sequence). In DNA, the CDR3 is TGCAGTGCTAGAGGGGTTGGGACCTCAGCCAACATTCAGTACTTC. This codes for CSARGVGTSANIQYF.

This clonotype came up many times. This sequence joins TRBV20-1 and TRBJ2-7, with 7 bases matching TRBD2. This CDR3 contains 16 residues. Germline V lookup: CDR1 DFQATT, CDR2 SNEGSKA (reference sequence). After removal of 0 bases from V and 3 bases from J, the junction contained 11 bases not matched to a gene. The CDR3 DNA reads TGCAGTGCTAGAGATTTGCGGCTAGCGGATAACTACGAGCAGTACTTC. Protein: CSARDLRLADNYEQYF.